The source of this T cell receptor (beta chain) is a study of cytomegalovirus exposure and HLA in healthy donors (dated by TCRdb to between 2016 and 2019). A note on the overall study: According to an earlier analysis of several hundred of the donors, roughly 180 million T cells yielded 90 million to 140 million unique TCR beta sequences and approximately 280 Gb of sequence data. A later analysis re-examined previously published TCR beta repertoires from 610 or so donors and added high-resolution HLA genotyping to investigate patterns of TCR occurrence. To predict cytomegalovirus infection status, the study brought together high-throughput TCR immunosequencing, statistical association of individual TCRs with disease status, and machine learning. The T cell repertoires of some 670 subjects were profiled by immunosequencing and related to cytomegalovirus serostatus. On average, around 240,000 unique TCR beta nucleotide sequences were sequenced per donor among a few hundred genotyped donors of the cohort, with roughly 19% of those sequences being non-productive. An early release that covered about 600 HLA-typed donors contained approximately 300 gigabases of sequencing data and tens of millions of unique TCR sequences. Among the roughly 400 genotyped donors, about 83% belonged to the genetic ancestry cluster associated with self-reported Caucasian donors. Rather than using new phenotypic data, the later analysis identified candidate immune exposures from TCR beta sequences and from how often those sequences occurred across donors. A later genetic analysis used genome-wide SNP genotypes for 398 of the 666 donors, treating that subset as a discovery cohort. All discovery cohort repertoires had been generated using a single sequencing platform. To decide whether each TCR beta V gene segment behaved as functional or pseudogenic, an earlier analysis of some 600 of the donors relied on high-throughput TCR beta sequencing. Roughly 5 DR-DQ haplotypes were handled as single units for association and clustering, since linkage in the cohort was strong. HLA typing covered class I and class II loci at four-digit resolution. Alongside the repertoire data, information on donor age, sex, ethnicity and CMV serostatus was compiled. Typing coverage varied by locus: roughly 629-630 donors for A, B, C, DRB1 and DQB1; 522 for DQA1; about 600 for DPA1; around 490 for DPB1. The study aimed to test whether cataloging public T cell receptors could reveal signatures of past pathogen exposure. In addition to the first cohort of roughly 670 subjects, a separate validation cohort of 120 different subjects was used. The research as a whole found: Across donors, most TCR sequences were observed very rarely, whereas some public TCRs were present in many individuals. CMV serostatus was the only immune exposure information available for the cohort. It was suggested by the authors that the approach could potentially be generalized to other disease states and immunological phenotypes. Because HLA typing was unavailable for some donors at each locus, only the typed subset was used in association tests. Fewer than 20 rarely observed V segments, including chromosome 9 orphons, were excluded from the earlier analysis of 550 to 700 of the donors because counts were too low. A group of highly shared sequence variants was considered likely to be a technical artifact of the sequencing pipeline. In a later genetic analysis, a missense DCLRE1C variant was associated with V-gene and J-gene trimming of TCR beta chains, and the association was replicated in an independent cohort. Several of the top co-occurrence clusters appeared to be linked to parvovirus B19, influenza, CMV and Epstein-Barr virus, according to a later analysis. A total of roughly 160 TCR beta chains were listed by the study as associated with cytomegalovirus. An earlier analysis of approximately 570 of the donors showed that most TCR beta V segments appeared in productive rearrangements either about 87% or about 30% of the time, which broadly matched IMGT annotations. A later analysis found that HLA-associated TCR beta chains were more clonally expanded and had lower generation probabilities than equally common non-associated chains. Because the 87-base-pair reads could not distinguish some IMGT-functional V segments, including TRBV6-2 and TRBV6-3, those segments were excluded. Roughly uniform sequencing depth across donors was assumed in presence/absence analyses, although this assumption may not hold. In both the original and validation cohorts, the classifier was reported to diagnose cytomegalovirus status with high specificity and sensitivity. A later genetic analysis reported fewer N-insertions in productive TCRs among donors in an Asian-associated ancestry cluster than the approximately 700-donor mean. In a later analysis, most CMV-associated TCR beta chains were found to appear HLA-restricted, with HLA associations seemingly driven largely by CMV exposure. The cohort was sequenced for TCR beta chains only, and without alpha or paired-chain data the features that could be detected were limited. Strong co-occurrence of HLA alleles, especially DR and DQ, made assigning TCR associations to individual alleles difficult. Specific HLA alleles were associated with over 15,000 TCR beta sequences at a false discovery rate of 0.05 in a later analysis. Three of the identified cytomegalovirus-associated TCR beta chains were confirmed in vitro to be specific for cytomegalovirus antigens. In a later analysis, the rate of TCR association differed among HLA loci, with DRB1 alleles having the most associated TCRs and HLA-C alleles having the fewest. Linkage disequilibrium might explain the correlated functional status among segregating V segments, but an unknown experimental factor could not be excluded. A further reported finding was that TCR beta sequences accurately predicted the HLA-A and HLA-B alleles for most subjects in the first cohort.

In total, 600 or so healthy bone marrow donors made up the cohort. Cohort members were all nominally healthy when sampled, although unrecorded immune exposures were likely present. The donor was CMV seropositive and belonged to the group of 270 or so seropositive cohort members. Each donor provided a peripheral blood sample, and peripheral blood mononuclear cells were used for TCR beta sequencing. Genomic DNA extraction from the blood cell samples was performed with the Qiagen DNeasy Blood Extraction Kit. Preparation of the library involved the immunoSEQ multiplex PCR assay. The multiplex PCR relied on a mix of 60 forward primers for TCR Vbeta segments and 13 reverse primers for TCR Jbeta segments. The CDR3 region of rearranged TCR beta genes was amplified from genomic DNA by a multiplex PCR assay. The amplified TCR beta libraries were sequenced on the Illumina HiSeq System as 87-base-pair reads. The paper's processing steps were these. A later analysis counted approximately 74 million unique TCR beta chains across the 670 or so repertoires, and some 12 million of these chains were shared by at least two donors. To remove PCR and sequencing errors, raw reads were error-corrected and collapsed into unique sequences using a nearest-neighbor algorithm that merged closely related sequences. CDR3 sequences were aligned to IMGT reference sequences to assign V, D and J gene segments. For a sequence to be retained, a match of at least six nucleotides to both a V gene segment and a J gene segment was required. A rearrangement was called productive if the CDR3 had no stop codons and remained in frame with V and J, and every other rearrangement was called non-productive. Following IMGT convention, CDR3 was defined as the stretch from the second conserved V-encoded cysteine to the conserved J-encoded phenylalanine. Sequences without an unambiguous match to a single V gene segment were excluded from the earlier analysis of 587 of the donors. In an earlier analysis of 587 of the donors, V segments were called functional above 56.7% productive rearrangements and were called segregating when the between-donor standard deviation exceeded 5%. To diagnose cytomegalovirus status from the catalog of TCR beta chain sequences, a statistical classification framework was built. V and J gene assignment, in a later analysis, came from comparing TCR nucleotide sequences with IMGT/GENE-DB human TR gene sequences. In a later analysis, CDR3 sequences and most-parsimonious VDJ recombination scenarios were assigned using the TCRdist pipeline. In a later analysis, every TCR beta chain was defined by the combination of its CDR3 amino acid sequence and its V-gene family, and reads without a unique V-gene family were dropped. A later analysis removed over 500 highly shared, low-generation-probability nucleotide sequences to deal with suspected cross-contamination and a sequencing artifact. In a later analysis, a clonal expansion index for each public chain was calculated from normalized within-repertoire ranks of inferred template counts. In a later analysis, generation probabilities were computed with a VDJ recombination model fitted to out-of-frame rearrangements, and the resulting probabilities were checked against IGoR. Hypergeometric tests were used in a later analysis to score TCR-TCR, TCR-HLA and TCR-CMV co-occurrence, with a repertoire-size bias correction applied to the TCR pairs. A later analysis estimated false discovery rates by permuting HLA or CMV assignments 20 times. In a later analysis, co-occurring TCRs were grouped with DBSCAN, and TCRdist sequence similarity was added when clustering was performed within HLA-allele-positive subsets. Repertoires with fewer than 30,000 or more than 120,000 public chains, plus five repertoires with anomalous nucleotide sharing, were excluded from co-occurrence clustering. TCRdb stores this immuneACCESS table with in-frame sequences only. Part of the clones is absent; in the studies checked, under half of the shortfall reflects unresolved V genes, and no reason is known for the rest. V, J and clone size were drawn from that table, and D and trimming were deduced from the DNA. Here the sample has roughly 180,000 clones; nearly 80% occur a single time. About 5.6% of the sample is held by the ten biggest clonotypes.

Note on this clone: The antigen it binds to is not known. Base quality data are lacking; no much larger clone is found one base away.

Via the germline V gene (reference sequence), CDR1 is SEHNR and CDR2 FQNEAQ. From cysteine to phenylalanine, the CDR3 is 12 amino acids long. Only the CDR3 region is kept as DNA, spanning 36 bases read in frame from base 1. The junction carries 10 bases between V and J, which are trimmed by 11 bases and 3 bases respectively. Sequenced: PBMCs. This TCR derives from a woman between 25 and 40 years old in good health and CMV-seropositive. The chain links TRBV7-9 with TRBJ2-2; no confident D gene assignment can be made. The nucleotides read TGTGCCGGTAGAGTACACACCGGGGAGCTGTTTTTT. Protein translation: CAGRVHTGELFF.